This T cell receptor beta chain was sequenced during a study of T-cell memory formation after mild COVID-19. Broader study findings: Researchers could not confirm that second-wave clones peaking on day 37 targeted SARS-CoV-2. Whereas later expanders leaned CD4+, clones contracting day 15 to 85 showed a balanced CD4/CD8 makeup.

This CDR3 is 14 amino acids long. Germline V gene sequence: CDR1 SQVTM, CDR2 ANQGSEA. The V and J ends lost 2 bases and 2 bases respectively, with 12 bases between them. With regard to this clonotype: Its cognate antigen is unknown.

TCRdb re-derived calls from the 5' RACE reads in MiXCR, one entry per CDR3 protein. The sample lists approximately 300,000 distinct CDR3 sequences, roughly a fifth occurring once. This chain joins TRBV29-1 and TRBJ1-2, with D possibly matching TRBD1 (6 bases). Sequencing was done on a sample of PBMCs or a T cell subset sorted from them (not recorded which). This receptor was taken from a man aged 18 to 29 who had mild COVID-19 (a few samples of this study predate the infection). Cell type and time point are not known. CDR3 amino acids: CSVELQGNNYGYTF. Written as DNA, the CDR3 is TGCAGCGTTGAACTCCAGGGGAACAACTATGGCTACACCTTC.